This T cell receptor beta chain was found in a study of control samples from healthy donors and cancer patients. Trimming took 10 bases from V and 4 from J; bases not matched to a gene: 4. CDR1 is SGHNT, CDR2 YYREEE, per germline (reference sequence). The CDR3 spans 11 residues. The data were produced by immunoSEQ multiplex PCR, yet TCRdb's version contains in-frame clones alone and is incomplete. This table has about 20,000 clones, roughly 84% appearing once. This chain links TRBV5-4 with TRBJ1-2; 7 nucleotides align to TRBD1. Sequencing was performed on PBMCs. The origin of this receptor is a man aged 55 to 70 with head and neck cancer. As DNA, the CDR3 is TGTGCCTATTGGGACAGCTATGGCTACACCTTC. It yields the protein CAYWDSYGYTF.